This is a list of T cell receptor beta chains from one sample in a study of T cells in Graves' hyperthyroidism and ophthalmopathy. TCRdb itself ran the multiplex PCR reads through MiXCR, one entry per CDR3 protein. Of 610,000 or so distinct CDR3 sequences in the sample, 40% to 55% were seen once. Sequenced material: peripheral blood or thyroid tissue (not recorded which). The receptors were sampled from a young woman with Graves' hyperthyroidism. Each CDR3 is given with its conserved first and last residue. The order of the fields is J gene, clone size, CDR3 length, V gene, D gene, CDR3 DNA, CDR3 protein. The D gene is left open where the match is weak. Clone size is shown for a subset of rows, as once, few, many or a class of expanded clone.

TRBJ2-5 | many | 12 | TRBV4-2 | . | TGTGCCAGCAGCCACACACAAGAGACCCAGTACTTC | CASSHTQETQYF
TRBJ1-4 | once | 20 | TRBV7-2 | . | TGTGCCAGCAGCCTTTTGAGGTCCGTGAGCTTATCCACCGGGGGGGAAAAACTGTTTTTT | CASSLLRSVSLSTGGEKLFF
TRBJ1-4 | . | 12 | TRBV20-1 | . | TGCAGTGCTAGATTGCCTAGCGGAAAACTGTTTTTT | CSARLPSGKLFF
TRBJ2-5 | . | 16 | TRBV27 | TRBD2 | TGTGCCAGCAGTCCGGGGACTAGCGGGAGTCATGAGACCCAGTACTTC | CASSPGTSGSHETQYF
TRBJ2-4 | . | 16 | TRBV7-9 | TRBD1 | TGTGCCAGCAGCCGGACAGGGGGTTTCGATGAAAACATTCAGTACTTC | CASSRTGGFDENIQYF
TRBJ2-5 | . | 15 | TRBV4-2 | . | TGTGCCAGCAGCCAAGATCGGAACGGCGGTCAGCCCCAGTACTTC | CASSQDRNGGQPQYF
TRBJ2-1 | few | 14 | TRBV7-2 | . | TGTGCCAGCAGCTTAGATAGCTCCTACAATGAGCAGTTCTTC | CASSLDSSYNEQFF
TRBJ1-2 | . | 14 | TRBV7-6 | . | TGTGCCAGCAGCCGTACTAGCGGCGGATATGGCTACACCTTC | CASSRTSGGYGYTF
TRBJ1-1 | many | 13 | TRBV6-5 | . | TGTGCCAGCACCCAGTTCGGGAACACTGAAGCTTTCTTT | CASTQFGNTEAFF
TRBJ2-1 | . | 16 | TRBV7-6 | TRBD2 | TGTGCCAGCATCCGGTACCTAGCGGGAGAAGGAGGTGAGCAGTTCTTC | CASIRYLAGEGGEQFF
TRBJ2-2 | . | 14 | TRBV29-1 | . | TGCAGCGTTGGGGGGAAGGTGGACACCGGGGAGCTGTTTTTT | CSVGGKVDTGELFF
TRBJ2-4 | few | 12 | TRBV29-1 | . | TGCAGCGTCGACAGGGGAGGGAACATTCAGTACTTC | CSVDRGGNIQYF
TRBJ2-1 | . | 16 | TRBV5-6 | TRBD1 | TGTGCCAGCAGCACCTCCGGGACAGGGACGTGGGATGAGCAGTTCTTC | CASSTSGTGTWDEQFF
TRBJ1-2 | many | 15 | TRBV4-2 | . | TGTGCCAGCAGCCAAGATCCCTGGACGTATCTAGGCTACACCTTC | CASSQDPWTYLGYTF
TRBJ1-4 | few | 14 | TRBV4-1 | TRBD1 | TGCGCCAGCAGCCGACAGGGGGCAGGTGAAAAACTGTTTTTT | CASSRQGAGEKLFF
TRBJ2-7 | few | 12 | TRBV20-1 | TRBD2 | TGCAGTGGGCTAGCGGATACCTACGAGCAGTACTTC | CSGLADTYEQYF
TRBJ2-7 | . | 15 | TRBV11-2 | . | TGTGCCAGCAGCATAGGACCGGGTACCTCCTACGAGCAGTACTTC | CASSIGPGTSYEQYF
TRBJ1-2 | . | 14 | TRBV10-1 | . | TGCGCCAGCAGTGAACCACAGGGAAGCGGTGGCTACACCTTC | CASSEPQGSGGYTF
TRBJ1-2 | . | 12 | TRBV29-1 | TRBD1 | TGCGGCGTCGGGACAGGAAGTCTTGGCTACACCTTC | CGVGTGSLGYTF
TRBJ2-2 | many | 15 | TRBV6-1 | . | TGTGCCAGCAGTGAAGCGGGGGTAGGGCCCGGGGAGCTGTTTTTT | CASSEAGVGPGELFF
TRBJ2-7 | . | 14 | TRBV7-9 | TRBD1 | TGTGCCAGCAGCTTAGGCGGGACAGGGGACGAGCAGTACTTC | CASSLGGTGDEQYF
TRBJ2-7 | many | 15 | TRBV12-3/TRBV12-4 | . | TGTGCCAGCAGTCTTCTTAGCGGTCCCTCCTACGAGCAGTACTTC | CASSLLSGPSYEQYF
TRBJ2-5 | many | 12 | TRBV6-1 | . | TGTGCCCTACTGGGGGCTCAAGAGACCCAGTACTTC | CALLGAQETQYF
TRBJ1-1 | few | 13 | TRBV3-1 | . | TGTGCCAGCAGCCCCCCTGGGATCACTGAAGCTTTCTTT | CASSPPGITEAFF
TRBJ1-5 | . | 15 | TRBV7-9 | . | TGTGCCAGCAGCCTAAGCGGGGGCAGGAGTCTGCCCCAGCATTTT | CASSLSGGRSLPQHF
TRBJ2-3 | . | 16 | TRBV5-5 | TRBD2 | TGTGCCAGCAGCCCCCTAGAGCGGGAGGGGACAGATACGCAGTATTTT | CASSPLEREGTDTQYF
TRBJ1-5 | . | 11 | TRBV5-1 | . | TGCGCCAGCAGCCAACGACAGGCCCAGCATTTT | CASSQRQAQHF
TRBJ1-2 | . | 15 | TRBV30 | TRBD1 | TGTGCCTGGAGGGACAGGGACATCACCCACTATGGCTACACCTTC | CAWRDRDITHYGYTF
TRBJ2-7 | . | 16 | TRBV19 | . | TGTGCCAGTAGTCCTAACGTGGGGAGCGATAGGGTCGAGCAGTACTTC | CASSPNVGSDRVEQYF
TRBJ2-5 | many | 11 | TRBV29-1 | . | TGCAGCGCCAAGGGGGGGGAGACCCAGTACTTC | CSAKGGETQYF
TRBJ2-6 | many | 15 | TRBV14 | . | TGTGCCAGCAGCCGAATAGGGTCTGGGGCCAACGTCCTGACTTTC | CASSRIGSGANVLTF
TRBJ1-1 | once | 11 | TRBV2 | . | TGTGCCACCTCCTGGGGTGCTGAAGCTTTCTTT | CATSWGAEAFF
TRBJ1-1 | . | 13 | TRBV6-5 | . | TGTGCCAGCAGTGAACTTTCCGGGACTGAAGCTTTCTTT | CASSELSGTEAFF
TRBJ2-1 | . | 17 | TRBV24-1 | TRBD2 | TGTGCCACCAGTGATTTTACAGGGCGGGAGGGCCTTAATGAGCAGTTCTTC | CATSDFTGREGLNEQFF
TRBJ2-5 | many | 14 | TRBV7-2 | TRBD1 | TGTGCCAGCAGCTCGCGGACAGGGGGAGAGACCCAGTACTTC | CASSSRTGGETQYF
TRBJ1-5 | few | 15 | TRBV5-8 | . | TGTGCCAGCAGCTATGGCAGGGTTCGCAATCAGCCCCAGCATTTT | CASSYGRVRNQPQHF
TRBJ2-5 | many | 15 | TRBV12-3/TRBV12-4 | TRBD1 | TGTGCCAGCAGTACCTGGGACAGCGTCCAAGAGACCCAGTACTTC | CASSTWDSVQETQYF
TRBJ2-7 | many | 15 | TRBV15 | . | TGTGCCACCAGCAGAGACAGGGGGGACTATGAAGAGCAGTACTTC | CATSRDRGDYEEQYF
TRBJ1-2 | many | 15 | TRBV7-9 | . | TGTGCCAGCAGCTTAGCATTGGCCAATGGCTATGGCTACACCTTC | CASSLALANGYGYTF
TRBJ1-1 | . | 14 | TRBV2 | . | TGTGCCAGCAGGACGACTAGCGGGGGCACTGAAGCTTTCTTT | CASRTTSGGTEAFF
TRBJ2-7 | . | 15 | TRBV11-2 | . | TGTGCCAGCAGCTTATTCGGCCAGGAGGTATATGAGCAGTACTTC | CASSLFGQEVYEQYF